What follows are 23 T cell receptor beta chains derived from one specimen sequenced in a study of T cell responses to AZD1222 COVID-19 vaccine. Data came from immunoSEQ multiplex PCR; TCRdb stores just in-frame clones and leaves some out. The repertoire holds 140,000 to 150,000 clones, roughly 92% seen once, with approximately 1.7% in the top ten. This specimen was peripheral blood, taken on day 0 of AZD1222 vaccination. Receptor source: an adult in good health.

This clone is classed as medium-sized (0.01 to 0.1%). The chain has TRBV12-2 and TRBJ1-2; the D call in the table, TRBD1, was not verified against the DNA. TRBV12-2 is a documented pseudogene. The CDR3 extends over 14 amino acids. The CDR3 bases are TGTGCAAGTCGCCGGGACAGGGGAGAATATGGCTACACCTTC. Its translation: CASRRDRGEYGYTF.

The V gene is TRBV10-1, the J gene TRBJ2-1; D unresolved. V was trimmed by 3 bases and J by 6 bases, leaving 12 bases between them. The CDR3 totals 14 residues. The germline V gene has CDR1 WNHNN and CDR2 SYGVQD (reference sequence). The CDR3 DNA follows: TGCGCCAGCAGTGATTTGAATAGCATCAATGAGCAGTTCTTC. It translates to CASSDLNSINEQFF.

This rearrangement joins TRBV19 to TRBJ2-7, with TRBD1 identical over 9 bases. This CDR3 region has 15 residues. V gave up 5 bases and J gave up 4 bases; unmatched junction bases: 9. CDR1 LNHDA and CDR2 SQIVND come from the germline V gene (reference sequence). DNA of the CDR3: TGTGCCAGTAGTCCCCCCGGGACAGGGTTATACGAGCAGTACTTC. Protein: CASSPPGTGLYEQYF.

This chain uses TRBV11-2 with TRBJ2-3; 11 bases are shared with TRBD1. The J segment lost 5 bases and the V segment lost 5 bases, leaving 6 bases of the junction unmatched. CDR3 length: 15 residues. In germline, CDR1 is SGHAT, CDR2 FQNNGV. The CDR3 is CASSAWTGGVDTQYF. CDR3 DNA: TGTGCCAGCAGCGCCTGGACAGGGGGCGTAGATACGCAGTATTTT.

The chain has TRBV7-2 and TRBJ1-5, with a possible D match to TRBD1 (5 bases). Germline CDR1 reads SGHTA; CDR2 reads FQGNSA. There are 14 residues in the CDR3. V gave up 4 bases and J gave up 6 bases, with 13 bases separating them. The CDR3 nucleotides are TGTGCCAGCAGCTCTACAGGCGGGGGTCAGCCCCAGCATTTT. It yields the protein CASSSTGGGQPQHF. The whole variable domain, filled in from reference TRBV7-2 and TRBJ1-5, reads GAGVSQSPSNKVTEKGKDVELRCDPISGHTALYWYRQSLGQGLEFLIYFQGNSAPDKSGLPSDRFSAERTGGSVSTLTIQRTQQEDSAVYLCASSSTGGGQPQHFGDGTRLSIL.

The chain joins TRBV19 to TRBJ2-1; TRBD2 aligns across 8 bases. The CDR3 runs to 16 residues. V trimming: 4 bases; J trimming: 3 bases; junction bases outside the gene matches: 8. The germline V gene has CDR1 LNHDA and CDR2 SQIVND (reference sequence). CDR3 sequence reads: CASSKASGWDYNEQFF. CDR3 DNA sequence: TGTGCCAGTAGTAAAGCTAGCGGGTGGGACTACAATGAGCAGTTCTTC.

The CDR3 sequence: CASSLERGVLRMANYGYTF. In nucleotides, the CDR3 is TGTGCCAGCAGCTTGGAAAGAGGGGTACTTCGGATGGCTAACTATGGCTACACCTTC. The chain combines TRBV5-6 with TRBJ1-2; TRBD1 might be the D (5 bases). Looked up from germline, CDR1 is SGHDT and CDR2 is YYEEEE. The CDR3 spans 19 residues. Trimming removed 0 bases from V and 0 bases from J, with 21 bases in between.

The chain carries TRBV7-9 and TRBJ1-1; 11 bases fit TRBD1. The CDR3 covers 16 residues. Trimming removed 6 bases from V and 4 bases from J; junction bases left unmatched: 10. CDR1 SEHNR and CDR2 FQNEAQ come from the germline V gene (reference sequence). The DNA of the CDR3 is TGTGCCAGCAGTTCTAATACCGGGACAGGGGGCACTGAAGCTTTCTTT. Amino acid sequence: CASSSNTGTGGTEAFF.

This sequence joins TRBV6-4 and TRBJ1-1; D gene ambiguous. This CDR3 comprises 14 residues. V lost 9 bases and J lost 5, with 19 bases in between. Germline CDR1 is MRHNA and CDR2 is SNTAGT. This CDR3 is CARGPGEECTEAFF. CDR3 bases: TGTGCCAGGGGTCCTGGGGAGGAGTGTACTGAAGCTTTCTTT.

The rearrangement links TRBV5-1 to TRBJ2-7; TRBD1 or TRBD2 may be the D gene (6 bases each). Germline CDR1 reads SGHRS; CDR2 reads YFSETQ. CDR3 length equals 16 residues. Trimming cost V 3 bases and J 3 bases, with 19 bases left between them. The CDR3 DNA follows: TGCGCCAGCAGCTACACGAGGGGGGAGGACCGCTACGAGCAGTACTTC. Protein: CASSYTRGEDRYEQYF.

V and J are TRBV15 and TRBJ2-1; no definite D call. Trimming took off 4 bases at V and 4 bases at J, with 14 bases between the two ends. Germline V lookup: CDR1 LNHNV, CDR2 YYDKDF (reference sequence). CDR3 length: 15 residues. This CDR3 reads CATSTAGDTYNEQFF. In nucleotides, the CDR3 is TGTGCCACCAGCACCGCAGGAGATACGTACAATGAGCAGTTCTTC.

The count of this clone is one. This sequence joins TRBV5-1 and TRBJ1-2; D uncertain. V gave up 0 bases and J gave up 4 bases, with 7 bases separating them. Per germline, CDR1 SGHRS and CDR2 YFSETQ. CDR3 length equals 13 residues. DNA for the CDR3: TGCGCCAGCAGCTTGGCCGCAACCTATGGCTACACCTTC. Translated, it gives CASSLAATYGYTF. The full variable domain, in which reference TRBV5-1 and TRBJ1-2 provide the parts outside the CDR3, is KAGVTQTPRYLIKTRGQQVTLSCSPISGHRSVSWYQQTPGQGLQFLFEYFSETQRNKGNFPGRFSGRQFSNSRSEMNVSTLELGDSALYLCASSLAATYGYTFGSGTRLTVV.

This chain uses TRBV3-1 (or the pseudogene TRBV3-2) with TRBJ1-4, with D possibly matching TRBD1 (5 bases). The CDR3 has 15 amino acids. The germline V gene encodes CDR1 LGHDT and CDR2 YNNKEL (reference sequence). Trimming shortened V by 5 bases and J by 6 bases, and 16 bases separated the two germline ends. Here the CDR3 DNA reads TGTGCCAGCAGCACCCCTCGGGACGGGGATGAAAAACTGTTTTTT. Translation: CASSTPRDGDEKLFF.

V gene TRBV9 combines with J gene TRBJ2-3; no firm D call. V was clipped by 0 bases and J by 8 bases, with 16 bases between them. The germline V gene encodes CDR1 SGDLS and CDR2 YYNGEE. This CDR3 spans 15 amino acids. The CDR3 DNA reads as TGTGCCAGCAGCGTAGCATATAGCACCGCCGGTACGCAGTATTTT. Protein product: CASSVAYSTAGTQYF.

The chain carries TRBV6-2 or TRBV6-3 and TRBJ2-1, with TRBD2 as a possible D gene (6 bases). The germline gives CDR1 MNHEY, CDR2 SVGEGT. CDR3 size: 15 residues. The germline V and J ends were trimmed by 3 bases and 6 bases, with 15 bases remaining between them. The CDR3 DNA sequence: TGTGCCAGCAGTTATCAACTAGCCGCTCTCAATGAGCAGTTCTTC. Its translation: CASSYQLAALNEQFF.

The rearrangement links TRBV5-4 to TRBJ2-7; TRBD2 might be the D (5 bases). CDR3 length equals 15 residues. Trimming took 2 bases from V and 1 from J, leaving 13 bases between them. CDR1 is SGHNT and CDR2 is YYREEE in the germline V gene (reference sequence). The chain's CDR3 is CASSFGSGPSYEQYF. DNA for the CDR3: TGTGCCAGCAGCTTCGGAAGCGGTCCTTCCTACGAGCAGTACTTC. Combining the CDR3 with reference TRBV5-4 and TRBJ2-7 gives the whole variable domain ETGVTQSPTHLIKTRGQQVTLRCSSQSGHNTVSWYQQALGQGPQFIFQYYREEENGRGNFPPRFSGLQFPNYSSELNVNALELDDSALYLCASSFGSGPSYEQYFGPGTRLTVT.

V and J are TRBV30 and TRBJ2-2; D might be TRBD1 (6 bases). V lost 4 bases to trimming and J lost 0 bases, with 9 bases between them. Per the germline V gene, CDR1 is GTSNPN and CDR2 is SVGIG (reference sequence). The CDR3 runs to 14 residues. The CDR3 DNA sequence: TGTGCCTGGAAACGGGACACGAACACCGGGGAGCTGTTTTTT. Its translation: CAWKRDTNTGELFF.

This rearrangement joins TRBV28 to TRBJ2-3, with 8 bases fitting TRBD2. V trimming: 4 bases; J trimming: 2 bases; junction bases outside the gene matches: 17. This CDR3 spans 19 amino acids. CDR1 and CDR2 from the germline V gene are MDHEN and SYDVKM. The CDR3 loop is CASSSGAEWVAGSTDTQYF. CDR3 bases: TGTGCCAGCAGTTCGGGGGCAGAGTGGGTAGCGGGGTCCACAGATACGCAGTATTTT.

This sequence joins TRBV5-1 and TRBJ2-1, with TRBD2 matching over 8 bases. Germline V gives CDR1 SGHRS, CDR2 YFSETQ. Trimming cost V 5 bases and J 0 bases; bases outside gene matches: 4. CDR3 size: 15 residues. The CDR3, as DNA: TGCGCCAGCAGAGGCGGGGGGAGCTCCTACAATGAGCAGTTCTTC. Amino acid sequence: CASRGGGSSYNEQFF.

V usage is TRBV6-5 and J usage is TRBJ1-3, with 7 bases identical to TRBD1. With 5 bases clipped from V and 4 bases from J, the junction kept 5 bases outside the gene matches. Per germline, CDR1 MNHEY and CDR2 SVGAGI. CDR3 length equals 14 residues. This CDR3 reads CASSPMTGGNTIYF. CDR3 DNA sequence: TGTGCCAGCAGTCCCATGACAGGGGGAAACACCATATATTTT.

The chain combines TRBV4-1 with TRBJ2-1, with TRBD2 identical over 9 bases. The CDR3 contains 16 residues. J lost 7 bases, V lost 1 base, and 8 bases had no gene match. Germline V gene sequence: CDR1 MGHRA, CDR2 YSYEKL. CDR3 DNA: TGCGCCAGCAGCCAAGGGTTTGGGACTAGCCGTAATGAGCAGTTCTTC. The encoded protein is CASSQGFGTSRNEQFF.

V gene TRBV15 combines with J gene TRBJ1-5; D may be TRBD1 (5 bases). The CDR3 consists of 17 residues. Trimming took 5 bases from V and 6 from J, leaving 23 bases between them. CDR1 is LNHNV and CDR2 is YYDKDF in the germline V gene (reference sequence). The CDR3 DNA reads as TGTGCCACCAGCGGTACACCGGGGACCCCTGAGGGTCAGCCCCAGCATTTT. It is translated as CATSGTPGTPEGQPQHF.

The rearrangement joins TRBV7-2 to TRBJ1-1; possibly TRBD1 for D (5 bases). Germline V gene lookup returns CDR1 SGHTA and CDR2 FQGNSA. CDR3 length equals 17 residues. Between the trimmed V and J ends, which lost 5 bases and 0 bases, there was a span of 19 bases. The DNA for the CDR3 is TGTGCCAGCAGCCTACGGACCCTGCGACAGATGAACACTGAAGCTTTCTTT. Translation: CASSLRTLRQMNTEAFF. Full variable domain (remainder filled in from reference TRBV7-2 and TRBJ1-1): GAGVSQSPSNKVTEKGKDVELRCDPISGHTALYWYRQSLGQGLEFLIYFQGNSAPDKSGLPSDRFSAERTGGSVSTLTIQRTQQEDSAVYLCASSLRTLRQMNTEAFFGQGTRLTVV.